What follows are 9 T cell receptor beta chains derived from one specimen sequenced in a study of identical twins. MiXCR was run by TCRdb on the 5' RACE reads, yielding one entry per CDR3 protein. The repertoire holds approximately 550,000 distinct CDR3 sequences, with about 22% as singletons. In addition, the sample was reused for a study of yellow fever vaccine responses in identical twins.

Sequences were obtained from CD4+ T cells sorted from blood. The receptors here all came from a woman aged 18-30 years in good health.

The chain has TRBV3-1 and TRBJ2-1, with 9 bases matching TRBD2. The CDR3 runs to 18 residues. CDR1 and CDR2 (germline): LGHDT, YNNKEL (reference sequence). Unmatched junction bases numbered 17, after V lost 4 bases and J lost 7 bases. CDR3 region: CASSPSLFYSGRSNEQFF. The DNA for the CDR3 is TGTGCCAGCAGCCCCTCCCTATTCTATAGCGGGAGAAGTAATGAGCAGTTCTTC.

J is TRBJ2-6 and V is TRBV20-1; possible D gene TRBD2, 6 bases. The CDR3 spans 14 residues. V gave up 6 bases and J gave up 0 bases, with 9 bases separating them. CDR1 is DFQATT and CDR2 is SNEGSKA in the germline V gene (reference sequence). The CDR3 here is CSARGYSGANVLTF. The CDR3 bases are TGCAGTGCCCGGGGGTACTCTGGGGCCAACGTCCTGACTTTC.

This clonotype was seen more than once but under ten times. CDR3 in DNA: TGTGCCAGCAGCCAGACAGTGTTAACCAGACAAGAGACCCAGTACTTC. Protein product: CASSQTVLTRQETQYF. The chain has TRBV3-1 and TRBJ2-5, with D possibly being TRBD1 (5 bases). Germline values: CDR1 LGHDT, CDR2 YNNKEL (reference sequence). V lost 3 bases to trimming and J lost 2 bases, with 16 bases between them. This CDR3 has 16 residues.

This clonotype showed up just a few times. The chain recombines TRBV6-1 with TRBJ2-3, with D possibly matching TRBD2 (5 bases). The CDR3 runs 15 residues. V gave up 6 bases and J gave up 4 bases, with 17 bases separating them. The germline gives CDR1 MNHNS, CDR2 SASEGT. CDR3 coding DNA: TGTGCCAGCAGAAAGGGAGCCGACTGGTCAGATACGCAGTATTTT. Translation: CASRKGADWSDTQYF.

This rearrangement joins TRBV24-1 to TRBJ2-5; TRBD2 aligns across 11 bases. V dropped 0 bases and J dropped 5; count of bases not matched to a gene: 7. The CDR3 extends over 17 amino acids. Looked up from germline, CDR1 is KGHDR and CDR2 is SFDVKD. The CDR3 bases are TGTGCCACCAGTGATTTGGGGTCGGCTAGCGGGGGGGAGACCCAGTACTTC. As protein: CATSDLGSASGGETQYF.

The V call is TRBV24-1, the J call TRBJ2-3; 9 bases match TRBD2. Unmatched junction bases numbered 11, after V lost 2 bases and J lost 6 bases. The CDR3 sequence is 17 residues long. The germline V gene has CDR1 KGHDR and CDR2 SFDVKD. The CDR3 spells CATSDSNSGRESDTQYF. CDR3 DNA: TGTGCCACCAGTGATTCGAATAGCGGGAGAGAGTCCGATACGCAGTATTTT.

This clonotype turned up a few times. The V call is TRBV29-1, the J call TRBJ2-7; 7 nucleotides line up with TRBD1. CDR3 length: 14 residues. Germline values: CDR1 SQVTM, CDR2 ANQGSEA. The V gene end was trimmed by 2 bases and the J gene end by 6 bases; junction bases not matched to a gene: 10. In DNA, the CDR3 is TGCAGCGTTGAAAGAGGGGCAGGGGGTAGCGAGCAGTACTTC. This encodes CSVERGAGGSEQYF.

This clonotype has more than one count but fewer than ten. The chain couples TRBV12-3 or TRBV12-4 to TRBJ2-2; D unclear. V was shortened by 7 bases and J by 1 base, with 10 bases between the two germline ends. The CDR3 is made up of 14 amino acids. CDR3 DNA sequence: TGTGCCAGCACCCTTGCCATGAACACCGGGGAGCTGTTTTTT. Amino acid sequence: CASTLAMNTGELFF.

The chain employs TRBV6-1 and TRBJ2-2, with 10 bases matching TRBD2. CDR3 length equals 17 residues. Germline V gene sequence: CDR1 MNHNS, CDR2 SASEGT. The V gene end was trimmed by 6 bases and the J gene end by 5 bases; junction bases not matched to a gene: 12. CDR3 residues: CASSQTRAGGTTGELFF. The CDR3 region has the DNA TGTGCCAGCAGCCAAACTAGAGCGGGGGGGACAACCGGGGAGCTGTTTTTT.